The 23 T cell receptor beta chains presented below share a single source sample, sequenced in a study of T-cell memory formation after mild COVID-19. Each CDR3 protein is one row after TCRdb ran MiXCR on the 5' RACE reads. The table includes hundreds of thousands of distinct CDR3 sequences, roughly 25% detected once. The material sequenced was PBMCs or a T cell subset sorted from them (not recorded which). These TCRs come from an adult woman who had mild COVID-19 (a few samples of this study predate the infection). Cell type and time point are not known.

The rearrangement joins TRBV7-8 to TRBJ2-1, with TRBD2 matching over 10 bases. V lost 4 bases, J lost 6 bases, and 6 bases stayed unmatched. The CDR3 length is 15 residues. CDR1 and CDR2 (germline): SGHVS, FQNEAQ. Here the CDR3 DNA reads TGTGCCAGCAGCTCGGGACTAGCGAGTAGCAATGAGCAGTTCTTC. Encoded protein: CASSSGLASSNEQFF.

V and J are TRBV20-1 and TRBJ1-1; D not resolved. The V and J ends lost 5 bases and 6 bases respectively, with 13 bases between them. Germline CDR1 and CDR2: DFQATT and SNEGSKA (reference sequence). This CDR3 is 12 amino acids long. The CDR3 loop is CSAEDGPAEAFF. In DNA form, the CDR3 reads TGCAGTGCTGAGGATGGTCCTGCTGAAGCTTTCTTT.

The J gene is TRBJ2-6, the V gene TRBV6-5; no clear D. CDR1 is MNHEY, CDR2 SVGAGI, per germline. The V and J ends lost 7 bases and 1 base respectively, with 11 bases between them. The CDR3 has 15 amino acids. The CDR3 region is CASKTTISGANVLTF. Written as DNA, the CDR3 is TGTGCCAGCAAAACAACTATTTCTGGGGCCAACGTCCTGACTTTC.

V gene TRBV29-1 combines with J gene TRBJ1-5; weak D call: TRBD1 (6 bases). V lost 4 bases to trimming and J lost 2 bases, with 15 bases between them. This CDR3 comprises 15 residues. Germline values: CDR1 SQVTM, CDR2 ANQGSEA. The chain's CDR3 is CSVGGGGVGNQPQHF. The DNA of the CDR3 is TGCAGCGTTGGAGGGGGGGGCGTAGGCAATCAGCCCCAGCATTTT.

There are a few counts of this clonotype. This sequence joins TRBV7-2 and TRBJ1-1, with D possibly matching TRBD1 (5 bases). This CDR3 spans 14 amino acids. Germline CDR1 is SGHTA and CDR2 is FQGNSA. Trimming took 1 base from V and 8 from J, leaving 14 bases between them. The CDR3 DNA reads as TGTGCCAGCAGCTTAGGGGGGACCGCGAAGGAAGCTTTCTTT. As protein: CASSLGGTAKEAFF.

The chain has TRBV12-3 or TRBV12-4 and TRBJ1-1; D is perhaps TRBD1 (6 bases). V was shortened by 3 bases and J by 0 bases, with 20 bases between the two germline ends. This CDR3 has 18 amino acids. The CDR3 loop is CASSFWDILKRMNTEAFF. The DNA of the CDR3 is TGTGCCAGCAGTTTTTGGGACATCCTTAAGCGGATGAACACTGAAGCTTTCTTT.

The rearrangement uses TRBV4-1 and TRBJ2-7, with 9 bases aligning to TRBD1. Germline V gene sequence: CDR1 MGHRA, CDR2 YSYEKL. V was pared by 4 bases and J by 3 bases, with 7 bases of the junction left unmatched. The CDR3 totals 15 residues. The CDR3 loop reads CASSLRDREGYEQYF. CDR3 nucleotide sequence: TGCGCCAGCAGCCTCCGGGACAGGGAAGGCTACGAGCAGTACTTC.

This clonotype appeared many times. The CDR3 region has the DNA TGCAGTGCTAGAGAAGGGCTCCCCTCTGGAAACACCATATATTTT. It translates to CSAREGLPSGNTIYF. The gene calls are TRBV20-1 and TRBJ1-3; D gene unclear. CDR3 length: 15 residues. Trimming stripped 0 bases from V and 0 bases from J, with 9 bases between. Per germline, CDR1 DFQATT and CDR2 SNEGSKA (reference sequence).

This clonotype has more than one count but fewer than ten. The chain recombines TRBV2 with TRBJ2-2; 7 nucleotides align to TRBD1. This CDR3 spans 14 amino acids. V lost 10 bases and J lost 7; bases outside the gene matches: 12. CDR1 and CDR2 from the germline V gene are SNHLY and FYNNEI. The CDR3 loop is CATNRGNGNGELFF. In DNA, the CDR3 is TGTGCCACCAACAGGGGCAATGGGAACGGGGAGCTGTTTTTT.

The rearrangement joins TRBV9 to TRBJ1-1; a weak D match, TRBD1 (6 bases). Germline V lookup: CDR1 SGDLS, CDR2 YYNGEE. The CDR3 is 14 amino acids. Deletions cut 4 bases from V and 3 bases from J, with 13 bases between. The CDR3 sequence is CASSRHRDDTEAFF. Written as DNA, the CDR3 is TGTGCCAGCAGCCGGCACAGGGACGACACTGAAGCTTTCTTT.

The CDR3 sequence is CASLCRDREFLAKNIQYF. CDR3 DNA: TGTGCCAGTCTATGCCGGGACAGAGAGTTTCTAGCCAAAAACATTCAGTACTTC. V and J are TRBV21-1 and TRBJ2-4; the listed D gene, TRBD1, was not tested against the DNA. TRBV21-1 is a listed pseudogene. The CDR3 sequence is 18 residues long.

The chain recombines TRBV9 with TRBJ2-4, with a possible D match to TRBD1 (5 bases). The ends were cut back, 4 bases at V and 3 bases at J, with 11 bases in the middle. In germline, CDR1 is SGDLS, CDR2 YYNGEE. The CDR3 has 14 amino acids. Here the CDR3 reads CASSPQGSKNIQYF. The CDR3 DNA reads TGTGCCAGCAGCCCCCAGGGTAGCAAAAACATTCAGTACTTC.

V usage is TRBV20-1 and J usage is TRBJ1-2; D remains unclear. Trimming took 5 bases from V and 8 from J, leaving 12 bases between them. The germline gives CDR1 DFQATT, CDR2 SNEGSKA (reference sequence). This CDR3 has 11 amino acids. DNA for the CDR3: TGCAGTGCTCTGCCTCGGAGCGGCTACACCTTC. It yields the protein CSALPRSGYTF.

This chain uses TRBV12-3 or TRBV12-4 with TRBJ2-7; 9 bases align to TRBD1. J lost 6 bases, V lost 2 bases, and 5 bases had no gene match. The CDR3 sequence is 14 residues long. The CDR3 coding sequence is TGTGCCAGCAGTTTATGGACAGGGGTCTCCGAGCAGTACTTC. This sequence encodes CASSLWTGVSEQYF.

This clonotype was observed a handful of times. CDR3: CASSSFWSEVVETQYF. The DNA for the CDR3 is TGTGCCAGCAGTTCCTTTTGGTCCGAGGTCGTAGAGACCCAGTACTTC. V is TRBV6-5 and J is TRBJ2-5; D remains unclear. Trimming removed 4 bases from V and 4 bases from J, with 19 bases in between. CDR1 and CDR2 from the germline V gene are MNHEY and SVGAGI. The CDR3 contains 16 residues.

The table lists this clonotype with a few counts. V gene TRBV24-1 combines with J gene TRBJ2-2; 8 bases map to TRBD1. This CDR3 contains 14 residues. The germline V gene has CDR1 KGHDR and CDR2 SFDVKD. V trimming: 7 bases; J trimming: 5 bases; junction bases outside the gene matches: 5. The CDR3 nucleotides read TGTGCCACCAGAGGGACAGGAGAAACCGGGGAGCTGTTTTTT. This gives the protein CATRGTGETGELFF.

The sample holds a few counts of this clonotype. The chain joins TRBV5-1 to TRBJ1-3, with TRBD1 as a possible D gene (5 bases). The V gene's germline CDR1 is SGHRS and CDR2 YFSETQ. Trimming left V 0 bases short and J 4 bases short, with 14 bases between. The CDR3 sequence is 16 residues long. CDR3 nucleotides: TGCGCCAGCAGCTTGGGATCGGCAGGGACCGGAAACACCATATATTTT. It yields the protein CASSLGSAGTGNTIYF.

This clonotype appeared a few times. The CDR3 region is CASSLSEGEQFF. The CDR3 DNA follows: TGCGCCAGCAGTTTATCTGAGGGTGAGCAGTTCTTC. The rearrangement joins TRBV5-1 to TRBJ2-1; D is perhaps TRBD2 (5 bases). The ends were cut back, 5 bases at V and 9 bases at J, with 12 bases in the middle. Germline V gene sequence: CDR1 SGHRS, CDR2 YFSETQ. The CDR3 totals 12 residues.

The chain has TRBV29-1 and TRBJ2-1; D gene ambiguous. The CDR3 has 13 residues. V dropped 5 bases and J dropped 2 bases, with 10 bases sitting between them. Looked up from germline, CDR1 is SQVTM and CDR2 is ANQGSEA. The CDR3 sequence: CSVYPLPYNEQFF. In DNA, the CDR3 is TGCAGCGTTTATCCCCTTCCCTACAATGAGCAGTTCTTC.

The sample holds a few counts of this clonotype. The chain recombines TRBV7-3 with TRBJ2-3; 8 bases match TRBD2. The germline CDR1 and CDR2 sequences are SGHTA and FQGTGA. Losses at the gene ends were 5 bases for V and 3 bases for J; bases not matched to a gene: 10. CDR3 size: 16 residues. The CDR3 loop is CASSPLERGMTDTQYF. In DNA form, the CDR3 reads TGTGCCAGCAGCCCTTTAGAGCGGGGGATGACAGATACGCAGTATTTT. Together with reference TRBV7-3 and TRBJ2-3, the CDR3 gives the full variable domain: GAGVSQTPSNKVTEKGKYVELRCDPISGHTALYWYRQSLGQGPEFLIYFQGTGAADDSGLPNDRFFAVRPEGSVSTLKIQRTERGDSAVYLCASSPLERGMTDTQYFGPGTRLTVL.

CDR3 loop: CASTSVSTDTQYF. In DNA, the CDR3 is TGTGCCAGCACCTCGGTGAGCACAGATACGCAGTATTTT. This chain joins TRBV28 and TRBJ2-3; no clear D. Trimming pared 7 bases from V and 0 bases from J, leaving 8 bases between. This CDR3 is 13 amino acids long. The germline CDR1 and CDR2 sequences are MDHEN and SYDVKM. The entire variable domain, with the rest obtained from reference TRBV28 and TRBJ2-3, is as follows: DVKVTQSSRYLVKRTGEKVFLECVQDMDHENMFWYRQDPGLGLRLIYFSYDVKMKEKGDIPEGYSVSREKKERFSLILESASTNQTSMYLCASTSVSTDTQYFGPGTRLTVL.

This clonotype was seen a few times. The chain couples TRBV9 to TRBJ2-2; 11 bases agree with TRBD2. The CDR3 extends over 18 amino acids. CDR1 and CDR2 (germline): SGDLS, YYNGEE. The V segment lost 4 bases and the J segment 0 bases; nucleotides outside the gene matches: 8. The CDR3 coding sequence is TGTGCCAGCAGCCCTATCGGTAGCGGGGGGGCGAACACCGGGGAGCTGTTTTTT. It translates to CASSPIGSGGANTGELFF.

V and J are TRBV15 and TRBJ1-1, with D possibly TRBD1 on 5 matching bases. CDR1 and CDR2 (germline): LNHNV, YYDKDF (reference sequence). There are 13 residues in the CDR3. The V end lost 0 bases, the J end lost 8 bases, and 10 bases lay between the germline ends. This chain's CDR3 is CATSRDWGREAFF. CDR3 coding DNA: TGTGCCACCAGCAGAGATTGGGGCAGGGAAGCTTTCTTT.